The 8 T cell receptor beta chains presented below share a single source sample, sequenced in a study of Tregs in tolerant kidney transplant recipients. The data were produced by immunoSEQ multiplex PCR, yet TCRdb's version contains in-frame clones alone and is incomplete. The sample contains about 68,000 clones, roughly 84% of which appear only once. The sample comprised CD4+ T cells from blood. These receptors came from a human donor in good health.

The chain combines TRBV21-1 with TRBJ2-1; the table's D call TRBD2 went unverified against the DNA. TRBV21-1 is annotated as a pseudogene. The CDR3 covers 11 residues. Here the CDR3 DNA reads TGTGCCAGCAGCAACCGGAATGAGCAGTTCTTC. This sequence encodes CASSNRNEQFF.

The J gene is TRBJ2-3, the V gene TRBV7-9; 9 bases match TRBD1. The CDR3 is 17 residues long. CDR1 and CDR2 (germline): SEHNR, FQNEAQ (reference sequence). The ends lost 5 bases at V and 3 bases at J; junction bases unmatched: 12. This CDR3 is CASSGPGTGPRTDTQYF. DNA for the CDR3: TGTGCCAGCAGCGGGCCCGGGACAGGGCCTCGGACAGATACGCAGTATTTT.

The chain couples TRBV27 to TRBJ1-6; D is uncertain. The V end was cut by 2 bases, the J end by 7 bases, with 12 bases between. Germline assignment: CDR1 MNHEY and CDR2 SMNVEV (reference sequence). The CDR3 covers 15 residues. CDR3 nucleotide sequence: TGTGCCAGCAGTTTAGAATGGGGTCCCAATTCACCCCTCCACTTT. Translated: CASSLEWGPNSPLHF.

J is TRBJ2-1 and V is TRBV30; TRBD2 matches at 7 bases. The CDR3 consists of 16 residues. CDR1 and CDR2 (germline): GTSNPN, SVGIG (reference sequence). The V segment lost 5 bases and the J segment 9 bases; nucleotides outside the gene matches: 19. CDR3 protein: CAWARVVGGAGGEQFF. CDR3 DNA sequence: TGTGCCTGGGCGAGGGTCGTGGGAGGGGCTGGGGGTGAGCAGTTCTTC.

J is TRBJ2-7 and V is TRBV7-9, with TRBD1 identical over 10 bases. This CDR3 is built from 15 residues. Looked up from germline, CDR1 is SEHNR and CDR2 is FQNEAQ (reference sequence). Trimming took 3 bases from V and 5 from J; bases not matched to a gene: 7. The CDR3 region is CASSFLGQGSHEQYF. The CDR3 DNA reads as TGTGCCAGCAGCTTTCTGGGACAGGGGAGCCACGAGCAGTACTTC.

This clone was detected a few times. CDR3 DNA: TGTGCCAGCAGCCAAGGGGCGGGAGGGCCCCTCAATGAGCAGTTCTTC. This translates into CASSQGAGGPLNEQFF. The chain employs TRBV4-2 and TRBJ2-1; TRBD2 aligns across 9 bases. The CDR3 spans 16 residues. The germline V gene has CDR1 LGHNA and CDR2 YNFKEQ. V lost 1 base to trimming and J lost 6 bases; unmatched junction nucleotides: 7.

J is TRBJ2-7 and V is TRBV13; 7 bases line up with TRBD1. V was pared by 8 bases and J by 3 bases, with 10 bases of the junction left unmatched. Germline CDR1 is PRHDT and CDR2 is FYEKMQ (reference sequence). CDR3 length: 14 residues. The CDR3 region is CASGHSGTDYEQYF. In nucleotides, the CDR3 is TGTGCCAGCGGGCACTCCGGGACAGACTACGAGCAGTACTTC.

The rearrangement links TRBV30 to TRBJ2-3, with D unclear. Germline CDR1 GTSNPN, CDR2 SVGIG (reference sequence). The CDR3 runs 14 residues. V shed 3 bases and J shed 1 base, with 11 bases lying between them. CDR3 region: CAWSPPRGTDTQYF. In DNA form, the CDR3 reads TGTGCCTGGAGCCCGCCCCGGGGCACAGATACGCAGTATTTT.